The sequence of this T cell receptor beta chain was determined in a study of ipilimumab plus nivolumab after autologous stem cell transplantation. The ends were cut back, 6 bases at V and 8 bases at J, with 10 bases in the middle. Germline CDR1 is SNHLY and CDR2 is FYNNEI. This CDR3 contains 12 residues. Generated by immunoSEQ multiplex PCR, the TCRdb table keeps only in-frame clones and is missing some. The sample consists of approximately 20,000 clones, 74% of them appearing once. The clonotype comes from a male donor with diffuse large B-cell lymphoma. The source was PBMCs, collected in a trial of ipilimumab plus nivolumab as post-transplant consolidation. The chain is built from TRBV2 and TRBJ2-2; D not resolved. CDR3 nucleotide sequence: TGTGCCAGCAGCTTTTCGTTAGGGGAGCTGTTTTTT. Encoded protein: CASSFSLGELFF.